The clone carrying this T cell receptor (beta chain) was detected only a few times. Its antigen is as yet unknown. This sample was included in a study of CD8 T cells in ankylosing spondylitis. For TCR beta, libraries came from quantitative 5'-RACE with molecular barcodes. TCRdb used MiXCR to reprocess the 5' RACE reads, holding one entry per CDR3 protein. The sample records over 400,000 distinct CDR3 sequences, roughly 25% being singletons. Overall study findings and caveats: Reportedly, matched ankylosing spondylitis synovial fluid was significantly enriched for disease-linked clones. Disease-linked clones were found to be CD8+ and relatively rare in peripheral blood. A motif of fewer than ten highly homologous TCR beta variants was seen as apparently characteristic of ankylosing spondylitis blood. Certain motif variants had earlier appeared in reactive arthritis synovial fluid and blood.

This CDR3 spans 13 amino acids. The germline V gene encodes CDR1 DFQATT and CDR2 SNEGSKA (reference sequence). V was clipped by 4 bases and J by 5 bases, with 9 bases between them. The source is a male donor with ankylosing spondylitis. The specimen sequenced was blood, either unsorted or a sorted T cell fraction (not recorded which). This chain links TRBV20-1 with TRBJ1-6; D remains ambiguous. This CDR3 reads CSATGQDNSPLHF. The CDR3 nucleotides read TGCAGTGCTACAGGCCAGGATAATTCACCCCTCCACTTT.